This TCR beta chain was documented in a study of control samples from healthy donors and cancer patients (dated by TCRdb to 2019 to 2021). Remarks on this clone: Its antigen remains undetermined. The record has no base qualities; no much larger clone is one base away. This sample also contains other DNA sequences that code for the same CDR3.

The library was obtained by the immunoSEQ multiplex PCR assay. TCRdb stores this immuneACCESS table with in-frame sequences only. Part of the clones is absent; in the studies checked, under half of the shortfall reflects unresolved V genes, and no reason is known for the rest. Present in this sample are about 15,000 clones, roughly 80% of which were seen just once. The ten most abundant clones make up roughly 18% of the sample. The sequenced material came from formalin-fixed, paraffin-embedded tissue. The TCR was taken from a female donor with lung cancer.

The nucleotides read TGTGCCATCAGTAGCCAAGACACTGAAGCTTTCTTT. This yields the protein CAISSQDTEAFF. The chain is encoded by TRBV10-3 joined to TRBJ1-1, with the identity of the D gene unclear. Spanning cysteine to phenylalanine, the CDR3 consists of 12 amino acids. Only CDR3 DNA is held: 36 bases, read in frame from base 1. V sheds 5 bases and J sheds 3 bases, leaving 7 bases between their ends. Via the germline V gene, CDR1 is ENHRY and CDR2 SYGVKD.